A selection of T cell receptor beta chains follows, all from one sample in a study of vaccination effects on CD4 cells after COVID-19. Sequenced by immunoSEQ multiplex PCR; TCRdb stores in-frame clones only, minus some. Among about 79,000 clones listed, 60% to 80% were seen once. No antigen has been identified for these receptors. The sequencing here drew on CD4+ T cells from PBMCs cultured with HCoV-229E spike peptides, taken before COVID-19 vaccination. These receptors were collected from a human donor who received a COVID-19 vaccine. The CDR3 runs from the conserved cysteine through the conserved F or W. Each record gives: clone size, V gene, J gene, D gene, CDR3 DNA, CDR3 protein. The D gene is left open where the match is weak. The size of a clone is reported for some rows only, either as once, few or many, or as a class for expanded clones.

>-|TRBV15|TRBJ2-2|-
TGTGCCACCAGCAGAGATCGACTCAACACCGGGGAGCTGTTTTTT
CATSRDRLNTGELFF
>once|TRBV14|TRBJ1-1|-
TGTGCCAGCAGCCAAGGCCCAGGGTATGCTTTCTTT
CASSQGPGYAFF
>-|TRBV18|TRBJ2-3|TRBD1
TGTGCCAGCTCACCGCTGGACAGGGGAGCAGATACGCAGTATTTT
CASSPLDRGADTQYF
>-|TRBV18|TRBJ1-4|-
TGTGCCAGCTCCCTAAGGAGGGATGGGGAAAAACTGTTTTTT
CASSLRRDGEKLFF
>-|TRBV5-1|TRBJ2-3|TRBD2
TGCGCCAGCAGGGTCGGGGGGAACACAGATACGCAGTATTTT
CASRVGGNTDTQYF
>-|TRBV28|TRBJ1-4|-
TGTGCCAGCAATGTGCGGGATGAAAAACTGTTTTTT
CASNVRDEKLFF
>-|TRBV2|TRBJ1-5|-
TGTGCCAGCACTCGGGGGGGTGACTATAGCAATCAGCCCCAGCATTTT
CASTRGGDYSNQPQHF
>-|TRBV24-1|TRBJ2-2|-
TGTGCCACCAGTGATTCTCTCCGGATTGGCGGGGAGCTGTTTTTT
CATSDSLRIGGELFF
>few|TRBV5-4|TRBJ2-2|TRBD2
TGTGCCAGCAGCTTGGGACTAGCCCCCGGGGAGCTGTTTTTT
CASSLGLAPGELFF
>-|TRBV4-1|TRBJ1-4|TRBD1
TGCGCCAGCAGCAATCGACAGGGGGGTGAAAAACTGTTTTTT
CASSNRQGGEKLFF
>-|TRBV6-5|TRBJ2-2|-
TGTGCCAGCAGTTACGTGGCCAACGGGGAGCTGTTTTTT
CASSYVANGELFF
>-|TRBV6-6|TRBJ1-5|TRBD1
TGTGCCAGCACCACAGGGGCCACTAATCAGCCCCAGCATTTT
CASTTGATNQPQHF
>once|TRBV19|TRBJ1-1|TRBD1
TGTGCCAGTCCCCCCCTAAGAGGGGGCGAAAACACTGAAGCTTTCTTT
CASPPLRGGENTEAFF
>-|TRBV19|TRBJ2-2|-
TGTGCCAGTATGAGACAACCAAACACCGGGGAGCTGTTTTTT
CASMRQPNTGELFF
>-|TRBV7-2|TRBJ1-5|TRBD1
TGTGCCAGCAGCGACCGAGACAGGGGATCGCATCAGCCCCAGCATTTT
CASSDRDRGSHQPQHF
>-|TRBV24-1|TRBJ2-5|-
TGTGCCACCAGTGATCGCCGGGAGAAAGAGACCCAGTACTTC
CATSDRREKETQYF
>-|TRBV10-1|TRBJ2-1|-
TGCGCCAGCAGCCCTGATAGGACAAGGTGGAATGAGCAGTTCTTC
CASSPDRTRWNEQFF
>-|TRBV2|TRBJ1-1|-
TGTGCCAGCAGTAAGGACACCATGTACAACACTGAAGCTTTCTTT
CASSKDTMYNTEAFF
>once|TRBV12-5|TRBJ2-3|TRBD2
TGTGCTAGTGGTTCGGGAGGGATGGGGCGGGGGGCCACAGATACGCAGTATTTT
CASGSGGMGRGATDTQYF